The 14 T cell receptor beta chains reported below all come from one sample, sequenced in a study of human T cells and chemical hapten exposure. TCRdb called the RACE reads again in MiXCR, with one record for every CDR3 protein. The data show 350,000 to 450,000 distinct CDR3 sequences, more than 4.5% seen once. Time point defined: pre-sensitization, week 0. Regarding treatment: therapeutic diphenylcyclopropenone sensitization with weekly scalp DPC. This specimen was whole blood, taken in connection with sensitization to the hapten diphenylcyclopropenone (DPC). These receptors originate from a woman aged 45-65 years with alopecia areata. Some clones in this sample may be carry-over from other donors' samples.

The chain links TRBV6-2 or TRBV6-3 to TRBJ2-1; D is possibly TRBD2 (5 bases). Trimming pared 3 bases from V and 6 bases from J, leaving 12 bases between. The length of the CDR3 is 14 residues. Germline V CDR1 and CDR2: MNHEY, SVGEGT. CDR3 coding DNA: TGTGCCAGCAGTTATCTAACTAGTCGCAATGAGCAGTTCTTC. Protein sequence: CASSYLTSRNEQFF.

There are a few counts of this clonotype. The rearrangement links TRBV6-6 to TRBJ1-6, with D possibly TRBD1 on 6 matching bases. The CDR3 spans 13 residues. Between the trimmed V and J ends, which lost 5 bases and 10 bases, there was a span of 12 bases. CDR1 and CDR2 from the germline V gene are MNHNY and SVGAGI (reference sequence). CDR3 nucleotides: TGTGCCAGCAGTATACAGGGTTACTCACCCCTCCACTTT. Translated: CASSIQGYSPLHF.

This clonotype was found many times. The chain carries TRBV10-3 and TRBJ1-1; 8 positions agree with TRBD1. V lost 10 bases, J lost 0 bases, and 7 bases stayed unmatched. This CDR3 comprises 14 residues. Per germline, CDR1 ENHRY and CDR2 SYGVKD. Written as DNA, the CDR3 is TGTGCCACCGGGACAGGACACATGAACACTGAAGCTTTCTTT. Translated: CATGTGHMNTEAFF.

This clonotype was recorded many times. The chain employs TRBV9 and TRBJ2-5; D is undetermined. The CDR3 consists of 14 residues. CDR1 is SGDLS, CDR2 YYNGEE, per germline. V shed 0 bases and J shed 2 bases, with 8 bases lying between them. CDR3 sequence reads: CASSVATAQETQYF. The CDR3 DNA reads as TGTGCCAGCAGCGTAGCTACTGCACAAGAGACCCAGTACTTC.

This clonotype was counted many times. The chain uses TRBV25-1 and TRBJ2-1; 11 bases are shared with TRBD2. The CDR3 loop spans 13 amino acids. With 3 bases clipped from V and 16 bases from J, the junction kept 8 bases outside the gene matches. Germline CDR1 MGHDK, CDR2 SYGVNS. The CDR3 region has the DNA TGTGCCAGCAGTGATAGCGGGAGGGCCATCGAATTCTTC. Translating it yields CASSDSGRAIEFF.

V and J are TRBV5-1 and TRBJ1-1; D uncertain. This CDR3 region has 14 residues. Trimming stripped 1 base from V and 5 bases from J, with 12 bases between. Germline values: CDR1 SGHRS, CDR2 YFSETQ. Here the CDR3 DNA reads TGCGCCAGCAGCTTGCTAGGGCTCGGGACTGAAGCTTTCTTT. It is translated as CASSLLGLGTEAFF.

This sequence joins TRBV9 and TRBJ1-2; no reliable D call. Germline V CDR1 and CDR2: SGDLS, YYNGEE. This CDR3 spans 12 amino acids. Trimming left V 2 bases short and J 6 bases short, with 8 bases between. This CDR3 is CASSVGLDGYTF. In nucleotides, the CDR3 is TGTGCCAGCAGCGTCGGACTAGATGGCTACACCTTC.

The chain recombines TRBV10-3 with TRBJ1-1, with 7 bases matching TRBD1. The CDR3 consists of 13 residues. J gave up 4 bases and V 6 bases, and 5 bases lay outside the gene matches. CDR1 ENHRY and CDR2 SYGVKD come from the germline V gene. DNA for the CDR3: TGTGCCATCAGGACAGGGATGGGCACTGAAGCTTTCTTT. This sequence encodes CAIRTGMGTEAFF.

This clonotype was seen more than once but under ten times. This sequence joins TRBV2 and TRBJ2-5, with D perhaps matching TRBD2 (5 bases). Trimming removed 4 bases at V and 5 bases at J, with 11 bases between. Germline V lookup: CDR1 SNHLY, CDR2 FYNNEI. This CDR3 has 13 residues. This CDR3 reads CASSAFLAETQYF. The CDR3 bases are TGTGCCAGCAGTGCCTTTCTAGCTGAGACCCAGTACTTC.

This clonotype was detected ten times or more. V usage is TRBV21-1 and J usage is TRBJ1-4; TRBD1 is the table's D call and was not checked against the DNA. TRBV21-1 is assigned pseudogene status. This CDR3 is built from 17 residues. In DNA, the CDR3 is TGTGCCAGCAGCAAAGTAAAGGACAGGGTGACTAATGAAAAACTGTTTTTT. Protein product: CASSKVKDRVTNEKLFF.

This clonotype was seen a handful of times. The chain uses TRBV11-2 and TRBJ2-1, with 9 nucleotides matching TRBD1. The V segment lost 5 bases and the J segment 7 bases; nucleotides outside the gene matches: 9. The CDR3 totals 15 residues. Germline CDR1 SGHAT, CDR2 FQNNGV. CDR3 DNA sequence: TGTGCCAGCAGCACCGGGACAGGGACGCTGAATGAGCAGTTCTTC. This gives the protein CASSTGTGTLNEQFF.

The chain joins TRBV3-1 to TRBJ2-3; 12 positions match TRBD2. This CDR3 spans 14 amino acids. Trimming at V came to 4 bases and at J to 6 bases, leaving 2 bases not matched to a gene. Germline loops: CDR1 LGHDT, CDR2 YNNKEL (reference sequence). CDR3 in amino acids: CASSRTSGDDTQYF. The CDR3 DNA reads as TGTGCCAGCAGCCGGACTAGCGGGGATGATACGCAGTATTTT.

The chain recombines TRBV11-2 with TRBJ1-1; the match to TRBD1 covers 8 bases. Per the germline V gene, CDR1 is SGHAT and CDR2 is FQNNGV. Trimming at V came to 4 bases and at J to 3 bases, leaving 7 bases not matched to a gene. This CDR3 contains 15 residues. CDR3 sequence reads: CASSSLDRVDTEAFF. DNA for the CDR3: TGTGCCAGCAGCTCGTTGGACAGGGTCGACACTGAAGCTTTCTTT.

This clonotype showed up many times. This chain joins TRBV20-1 and TRBJ1-4, with D possibly being TRBD1 (5 bases). The CDR3 extends over 14 amino acids. The ends were cut back, 2 bases at V and 7 bases at J, with 14 bases in the middle. Germline CDR1 reads DFQATT; CDR2 reads SNEGSKA (reference sequence). CDR3 amino acids: CSARSDSGGEKLFF. The CDR3 region has the DNA TGCAGTGCTAGATCCGACAGTGGAGGTGAAAAACTGTTTTTT.